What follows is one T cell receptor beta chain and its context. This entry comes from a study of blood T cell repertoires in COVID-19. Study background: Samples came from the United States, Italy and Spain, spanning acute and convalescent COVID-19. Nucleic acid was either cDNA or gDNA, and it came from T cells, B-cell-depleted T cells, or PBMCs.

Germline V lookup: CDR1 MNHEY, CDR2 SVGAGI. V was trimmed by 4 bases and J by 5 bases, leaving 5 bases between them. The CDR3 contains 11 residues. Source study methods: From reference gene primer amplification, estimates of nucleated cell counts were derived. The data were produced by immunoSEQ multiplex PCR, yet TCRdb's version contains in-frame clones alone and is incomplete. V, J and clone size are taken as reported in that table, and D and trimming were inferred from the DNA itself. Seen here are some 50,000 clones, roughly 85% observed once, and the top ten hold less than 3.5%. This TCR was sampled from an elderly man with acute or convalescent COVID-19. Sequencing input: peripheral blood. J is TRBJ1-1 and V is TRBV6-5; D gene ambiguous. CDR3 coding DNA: TGTGCCAGCAGTTCGGGGACTGAAGCTTTCTTT. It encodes CASSSGTEAFF.